What follows are 30 T cell receptor beta chains derived from one specimen sequenced in a study of blood T cell repertoires in COVID-19. The repertoire was sequenced with immunoSEQ multiplex PCR; TCRdb's copy has only in-frame clones and lacks some. This sample has roughly 130,000 clones, with more than 70% found just once. Specimen: peripheral blood. Receptors originate from a man in his 70s with acute or convalescent COVID-19.

CDR3 protein: CASSPAGGGNEKLFF. The CDR3 DNA reads as TGTGCCAGCAGTCCTGCCGGGGGGGGGAATGAAAAACTGTTTTTT. The chain is built from TRBV27 and TRBJ1-4, with a possible D match to TRBD1 (5 bases). Trimming took off 5 bases at V and 5 bases at J, with 15 bases between the two ends. CDR1 and CDR2 (germline): MNHEY, SMNVEV (reference sequence). This CDR3 spans 15 amino acids.

This clone appeared once. The chain employs TRBV5-1 and TRBJ1-1; no clear D. CDR3 length equals 15 residues. Germline values: CDR1 SGHRS, CDR2 YFSETQ. V lost 4 bases and J 2 bases, leaving 15 bases between the germline ends. The CDR3 DNA sequence: TGCGCCAGCAGCGCCCGGGATGGCCCAAACACTGAAGCTTTCTTT. Encoded protein: CASSARDGPNTEAFF. The full variable domain, completed using reference TRBV5-1 and TRBJ1-1, is KAGVTQTPRYLIKTRGQQVTLSCSPISGHRSVSWYQQTPGQGLQFLFEYFSETQRNKGNFPGRFSGRQFSNSRSEMNVSTLELGDSALYLCASSARDGPNTEAFFGQGTRLTVV.

The chain combines TRBV15 with TRBJ1-3; 8 nucleotides agree with TRBD1. This CDR3 is 15 amino acids long. Germline V gives CDR1 LNHNV, CDR2 YYDKDF (reference sequence). Unmatched junction bases numbered 3, after V lost 5 bases and J lost 0 bases. The CDR3 is CATSSGTGSGNTIYF. The CDR3 region has the DNA TGTGCCACCAGCTCTGGGACAGGCTCTGGAAACACCATATATTTT.

The rearrangement joins TRBV29-1 to TRBJ1-1; D may be TRBD1 (5 bases). Per germline, CDR1 SQVTM and CDR2 ANQGSEA. Between the trimmed V and J ends, which lost 3 bases and 5 bases, there was a span of 22 bases. The CDR3 is made up of 16 amino acids. CDR3 residues: CSVDRGGVGRRTEAFF. In nucleotides, the CDR3 is TGCAGCGTTGATCGGGGGGGTGTAGGGAGAAGGACTGAAGCTTTCTTT.

The rearrangement uses TRBV6-5 and TRBJ2-6; D may be TRBD2 (5 bases). Trimming cost V 10 bases and J 4 bases, with 14 bases left between them. This CDR3 has 14 residues. CDR1 and CDR2 from the germline V gene are MNHEY and SVGAGI. The CDR3 nucleotides read TGTGCCACCCGCATGAGGGCCGGGGCCAACGTCCTGACTTTC. Its translation is CATRMRAGANVLTF.

The chain carries TRBV6-5 and TRBJ1-4, with D possibly being TRBD1 (6 bases). The CDR3 is made up of 14 amino acids. Trimming stripped 4 bases from V and 3 bases from J, with 9 bases between. The germline V gene encodes CDR1 MNHEY and CDR2 SVGAGI. The CDR3 coding sequence is TGTGCCAGCAGTTTCTGGGGGCCTAATGAAAAACTGTTTTTT. This sequence encodes CASSFWGPNEKLFF.

The chain joins TRBV4-2 to TRBJ2-3; maybe TRBD2 (6 bases). The CDR3 totals 18 residues. Germline assignment: CDR1 LGHNA and CDR2 YNFKEQ. V was shortened by 4 bases and J by 3 bases, with 23 bases between the two germline ends. The CDR3 loop is CASSRRTARGPLTDTQYF. DNA for the CDR3: TGTGCCAGCAGCCGAAGGACTGCGCGGGGACCCCTGACAGATACGCAGTATTTT.

The chain employs TRBV6-5 and TRBJ1-2; 7 nucleotides match TRBD1. The CDR3 is 16 amino acids. The V segment lost 4 bases and the J segment 3 bases; nucleotides outside the gene matches: 11. Germline V lookup: CDR1 MNHEY, CDR2 SVGAGI. As DNA, the CDR3 is TGTGCCAGCAGTTTCCGACAGGGAGCAGTGGACTATGGCTACACCTTC. It encodes CASSFRQGAVDYGYTF.

J is TRBJ1-2 and V is TRBV6-6; 9 bases map to TRBD1. Germline V gene lookup returns CDR1 MNHNY and CDR2 SVGAGI (reference sequence). The CDR3 contains 15 residues. V dropped 2 bases and J dropped 1; count of bases not matched to a gene: 2. Here the CDR3 reads CASSYGTGNNYGYTF. The CDR3 nucleotides read TGTGCCAGCAGTTACGGGACAGGGAATAACTATGGCTACACCTTC.

The chain links TRBV3-1 (or the pseudogene TRBV3-2) to TRBJ2-7, with D unresolved. Trimming removed 4 bases at V and 1 base at J, with 8 bases between. The CDR3 consists of 13 residues. Looked up from germline, CDR1 is LGHDT and CDR2 is YNNKEL (reference sequence). This CDR3 is CASSRLGSYEQYF. The CDR3 DNA follows: TGTGCCAGCAGCCGTCTAGGATCCTACGAGCAGTACTTC.

The chain employs TRBV4-2 and TRBJ1-3; D unclear. This CDR3 region has 18 residues. Trimming removed 0 bases at V and 0 bases at J, with 15 bases between. Germline CDR1 LGHNA, CDR2 YNFKEQ. CDR3 coding DNA: TGTGCCAGCAGCCAAGATCGGGAGCAGACCTACTCTGGAAACACCATATATTTT. It encodes CASSQDREQTYSGNTIYF.

The V call is TRBV19, the J call TRBJ1-5; 7 bases are a match to TRBD1. The germline V gene has CDR1 LNHDA and CDR2 SQIVND (reference sequence). The CDR3 totals 15 residues. The V and J ends lost 5 bases and 0 bases, in that order; junction bases with no gene match: 4. CDR3 in amino acids: CASSPGTVSNQPQHF. As DNA, the CDR3 is TGTGCCAGTAGTCCAGGGACAGTTAGCAATCAGCCCCAGCATTTT.

V is TRBV2 and J is TRBJ1-2; perhaps TRBD1 as D (6 bases). Germline loops: CDR1 SNHLY, CDR2 FYNNEI. This CDR3 is 15 amino acids long. V shed 2 bases and J shed 8 bases, with 18 bases lying between them. The chain's CDR3 is CASSERKGRGIGYTF. The CDR3 DNA sequence: TGTGCCAGCAGTGAAAGGAAGGGCAGGGGTATCGGCTACACCTTC.

The chain recombines TRBV2 with TRBJ1-5; D remains ambiguous. This CDR3 spans 15 amino acids. With 1 base removed from V and 0 bases from J, the gap between germline ends came to 7 bases. Germline V lookup: CDR1 SNHLY, CDR2 FYNNEI. The CDR3 sequence: CASSEGSYSNQPQHF. The DNA for the CDR3 is TGTGCCAGCAGTGAAGGGTCCTATAGCAATCAGCCCCAGCATTTT.

The chain employs TRBV19 and TRBJ1-5; a possible D gene is TRBD1 (5 bases). V was shortened by 4 bases and J by 3 bases, with 10 bases between the two germline ends. Germline CDR1 LNHDA, CDR2 SQIVND (reference sequence). This CDR3 is built from 14 residues. The CDR3, as DNA: TGTGCCAGTAGTACTAGACAGCACAATCAGCCCCAGCATTTT. It translates to CASSTRQHNQPQHF.

The V call is TRBV28, the J call TRBJ2-7, with 7 bases fitting TRBD2. Unmatched junction bases numbered 10, after V lost 6 bases and J lost 2 bases. Germline values: CDR1 MDHEN, CDR2 SYDVKM. The CDR3 contains 15 residues. This chain's CDR3 is CASRDSRGRAYEQYF. The DNA of the CDR3 is TGTGCCAGCAGAGACTCACGGGGGAGGGCCTACGAGCAGTACTTC.

The chain recombines TRBV24-1 with TRBJ2-3, with TRBD1 as a possible D gene (5 bases). Trimming cost V 5 bases and J 2 bases, with 13 bases left between them. The CDR3 is made up of 15 amino acids. Germline V gives CDR1 KGHDR, CDR2 SFDVKD. For the CDR3, the DNA is TGTGCCACCAGTGGGACAAATCAAGCCACAGATACGCAGTATTTT. Residues: CATSGTNQATDTQYF.

The CDR3 loop is CASSEALGDRGSNEQFF. The CDR3, as DNA: TGTGCCAGCAGTGAAGCGCTAGGGGACAGGGGGTCCAATGAGCAGTTCTTC. This rearrangement joins TRBV6-1 to TRBJ2-1; 11 bases line up with TRBD1. Germline trimming cut 0 bases from V and 6 bases from J; bases unmatched to any gene: 7. Per the germline V gene, CDR1 is MNHNS and CDR2 is SASEGT. The CDR3 length is 17 residues.

A few counts support this clone. J is TRBJ1-1 and V is TRBV19, with 11 bases fitting TRBD1. This CDR3 is built from 15 residues. The germline gives CDR1 LNHDA, CDR2 SQIVND (reference sequence). Trimming took 5 bases from V and 4 from J; bases not matched to a gene: 6. The CDR3 DNA sequence: TGTGCCAGTAGTGCCACCGGGACAGGGGGCACTGAAGCTTTCTTT. Translated: CASSATGTGGTEAFF.

The CDR3 loop reads CASSFTGDARNTIYF. CDR3 nucleotides: TGTGCCAGCAGCTTTACAGGGGATGCTAGAAACACCATATATTTT. V and J are TRBV7-8 and TRBJ1-3; 7 bases are a match to TRBD1. V lost 3 bases to trimming and J lost 5 bases; unmatched junction nucleotides: 7. The CDR3 is 15 residues long. Germline-derived CDR1 and CDR2 are SGHVS and FQNEAQ.

V usage is TRBV5-8 and J usage is TRBJ1-5; D perhaps matches TRBD1 (5 bases). The CDR3 is made up of 15 amino acids. Between the trimmed V and J ends, which lost 2 bases and 7 bases, there was a span of 16 bases. Germline-derived CDR1 and CDR2 are SGHTS and YDEGEE. For the CDR3, the DNA is TGTGCCAGCAGCTTTCTCGGGGGTGAGAGGCAGCCCCAGCATTTT. Residues: CASSFLGGERQPQHF.

This rearrangement joins TRBV11-2 to TRBJ2-2, with D perhaps matching TRBD1 (6 bases). V lost 5 bases to trimming and J lost 11 bases, with 12 bases between them. The CDR3 totals 12 residues. Germline lookup yields CDR1 SGHAT and CDR2 FQNNGV. CDR3 amino acids: CASSPTGFELFF. For the CDR3, the DNA is TGTGCCAGCAGCCCCACAGGGTTTGAGCTGTTTTTT.

The gene calls are TRBV7-8 and TRBJ1-6; the D is unclear. The CDR3 spans 15 residues. The V and J ends lost 0 bases and 7 bases respectively, with 10 bases between them. Germline CDR1 reads SGHVS; CDR2 reads FQNEAQ. CDR3 sequence: CASSLAGGYNSPLHF. Here the CDR3 DNA reads TGTGCCAGCAGCTTAGCGGGAGGGTACAATTCACCCCTCCACTTT. Drawing the rest from reference TRBV7-8 and TRBJ1-6, the complete variable domain is GAGVSQSPRYKVAKRGQDVALRCDPISGHVSLFWYQQALGQGPEFLTYFQNEAQLDKSGLPSDRFFAERPEGSVSTLKIQRTQQEDSAVYLCASSLAGGYNSPLHFGNGTRLTVT.

This chain uses TRBV15 with TRBJ1-2; the D is unclear. The CDR3 loop spans 15 amino acids. Trimming took 1 base from V and 6 from J, leaving 15 bases between them. Germline V gives CDR1 LNHNV, CDR2 YYDKDF (reference sequence). The CDR3 is CATSRAGAGGNGYTF. The CDR3 bases are TGTGCCACCAGCAGAGCTGGAGCCGGAGGTAATGGCTACACCTTC. Combining the CDR3 with reference TRBV15 and TRBJ1-2 gives the whole variable domain DAMVIQNPRYQVTQFGKPVTLSCSQTLNHNVMYWYQQKSSQAPKLLFHYYDKDFNNEADTPDNFQSRRPNTSFCFLDIRSPGLGDTAMYLCATSRAGAGGNGYTFGSGTRLTVV.

The chain is built from TRBV9 and TRBJ1-2, with D possibly TRBD1 on 6 matching bases. Per the germline V gene, CDR1 is SGDLS and CDR2 is YYNGEE. This CDR3 is built from 14 residues. Trimming left V 3 bases short and J 2 bases short, with 11 bases between. CDR3 residues: CASSAGGQNYGYTF. CDR3 nucleotides: TGTGCCAGCAGCGCAGGAGGACAGAACTATGGCTACACCTTC.

In this sample, this clone turned up a few times. The rearrangement uses TRBV28 and TRBJ2-7, with 10 bases lining up with TRBD2. The CDR3 has 15 residues. The germline V gene has CDR1 MDHEN and CDR2 SYDVKM. V shed 10 bases and J 0 bases; nucleotides not matched to a gene: 9. CDR3 DNA sequence: TGTGCCACCAAAGGGGCTAGCGGGGGCTCCTACGAGCAGTACTTC. Translation: CATKGASGGSYEQYF.

The genes are TRBV4-1 and TRBJ1-6; no clear D. Germline V gives CDR1 MGHRA, CDR2 YSYEKL. Deletions cut 0 bases from V and 10 bases from J, with 7 bases between. The CDR3 totals 13 residues. The CDR3: CASSQDLRSPLHF. In DNA form, the CDR3 reads TGCGCCAGCAGCCAAGATTTGAGGTCACCCCTCCACTTT.

The chain uses TRBV4-2 and TRBJ1-3; D unresolved. V was shortened by 0 bases and J by 0 bases, with 6 bases between the two germline ends. Looked up from germline, CDR1 is LGHNA and CDR2 is YNFKEQ. This CDR3 comprises 15 residues. In DNA, the CDR3 is TGTGCCAGCAGCCAAGAGGCGGACTCTGGAAACACCATATATTTT. Translated, it gives CASSQEADSGNTIYF.

This sequence joins TRBV7-8 and TRBJ1-6, with a weak D call TRBD1 (6 bases). Germline loops: CDR1 SGHVS, CDR2 FQNEAQ. The CDR3 spans 17 residues. Trimming removed 5 bases from V and 0 bases from J, with 14 bases in between. CDR3 sequence reads: CASSTGQRSSYNSPLHF. As DNA, the CDR3 is TGTGCCAGCAGCACAGGACAGCGGAGCTCCTATAATTCACCCCTCCACTTT.

The CDR3 sequence is CASSLLDRGMYEQYF. CDR3 nucleotide sequence: TGCGCCAGCAGCCTACTGGACAGGGGTATGTACGAGCAGTACTTC. The chain combines TRBV4-1 with TRBJ2-7, with TRBD1 matching over 9 bases. The junction had 8 bases not matched to a gene; V was cut back by 4 bases and J by 4 bases. CDR1 is MGHRA and CDR2 is YSYEKL in the germline V gene. The CDR3 length is 15 residues.